The 16 T cell receptor beta chains below all came from one sample that was sequenced in a study of T cells in tuberculosis. Clones were sequenced by immunoSEQ multiplex PCR, and TCRdb holds only the in-frame ones, with some missing. The sample consists of 20,000 to 25,000 clones, around 87% of them appearing once. Material: PBMCs. The source is a donor aged 10-29 years with latent tuberculosis or without tuberculosis infection.

The V call is TRBV18, the J call TRBJ1-2; perhaps TRBD1 as D (5 bases). The V gene lost 8 bases and the J gene lost 7 bases, with 17 bases spanning the gap. Germline V lookup: CDR1 KGHSH, CDR2 LQKENI. CDR3 length: 13 residues. CDR3 DNA sequence: TGTGCCAGCAATACGGAGGGGCTAGCTGGCTACACCTTC. Translated, it gives CASNTEGLAGYTF.

The chain links TRBV2 to TRBJ2-1; 11 nucleotides agree with TRBD2. The germline gives CDR1 SNHLY, CDR2 FYNNEI. The junction had 6 bases not matched to a gene; V was cut back by 5 bases and J by 6 bases. This CDR3 has 15 residues. The CDR3 loop is CASSRTSGSPNEQFF. The CDR3 coding sequence is TGTGCCAGCAGTAGGACTAGCGGGTCTCCCAATGAGCAGTTCTTC.

V gene TRBV18 combines with J gene TRBJ1-5; 7 nucleotides align to TRBD1. Germline V lookup: CDR1 KGHSH, CDR2 LQKENI. V shed 3 bases, J shed 7 bases, and the junction held 12 bases outside the gene matches. This CDR3 region has 16 residues. Here the CDR3 reads CASSPRPTGEVQPQHF. CDR3 nucleotide sequence: TGTGCCAGCTCACCCCGTCCAACAGGGGAGGTCCAGCCCCAGCATTTT.

The V and J genes are TRBV4-1 and TRBJ2-6, with D hard to call. The germline V and J ends were trimmed by 3 bases and 0 bases, with 9 bases remaining between them. This CDR3 has 16 amino acids. Germline assignment: CDR1 MGHRA and CDR2 YSYEKL. CDR3 sequence reads: CASSHVTSSGANVLTF. The CDR3 bases are TGCGCCAGCAGCCACGTGACAAGCTCTGGGGCCAACGTCCTGACTTTC.

The V and J genes are TRBV27 and TRBJ2-4, with 7 bases aligning to TRBD1. The CDR3 sequence is 13 residues long. Germline lookup yields CDR1 MNHEY and CDR2 SMNVEV (reference sequence). V was pared by 10 bases and J by 2 bases, with 5 bases of the junction left unmatched. The CDR3 DNA is TGTGCCACCTCAAGGGGGCCCAAAAACATTCAGTACTTC. Translation: CATSRGPKNIQYF.

CDR3: CASSWRDSFSSGANVLTF. DNA for the CDR3: TGCGCCAGCAGCTGGCGGGACAGTTTTTCCTCTGGGGCCAACGTCCTGACTTTC. The chain carries TRBV5-1 and TRBJ2-6; perhaps TRBD1 as D (7 bases). This CDR3 has 18 amino acids. V was clipped by 3 bases and J by 0 bases, with 16 bases between them. Germline V gives CDR1 SGHRS, CDR2 YFSETQ. The entire variable domain, with the rest obtained from reference TRBV5-1 and TRBJ2-6, is as follows: KAGVTQTPRYLIKTRGQQVTLSCSPISGHRSVSWYQQTPGQGLQFLFEYFSETQRNKGNFPGRFSGRQFSNSRSEMNVSTLELGDSALYLCASSWRDSFSSGANVLTFGAGSRLTVL.

This chain joins TRBV11-2 and TRBJ1-1; the D is unclear. Germline CDR1 and CDR2: SGHAT and FQNNGV. The CDR3 contains 13 residues. V was trimmed by 0 bases and J by 1 base, leaving 3 bases between them. The CDR3: CASSLDGNTEAFF. In nucleotides, the CDR3 is TGTGCCAGCAGCTTAGACGGGAACACTGAAGCTTTCTTT. Combining the CDR3 with reference TRBV11-2 and TRBJ1-1 gives the whole variable domain EAGVAQSPRYKIIEKRQSVAFWCNPISGHATLYWYQQILGQGPKLLIQFQNNGVVDDSQLPKDRFSAERLKGVDSTLKIQPAKLEDSAVYLCASSLDGNTEAFFGQGTRLTVV.

The V call is TRBV5-1, the J call TRBJ2-1; 7 bases are shared with TRBD1. CDR3 length: 15 amino acids. V was clipped by 3 bases and J by 2 bases; unmatched bases: 5. Per the germline V gene, CDR1 is SGHRS and CDR2 is YFSETQ. CDR3 region: CASSWETGTYNEQFF. The CDR3 DNA reads TGCGCCAGCAGCTGGGAGACAGGGACCTACAATGAGCAGTTCTTC.

The chain employs TRBV13 and TRBJ2-2; TRBD1 agrees at 9 bases. Per the germline V gene, CDR1 is PRHDT and CDR2 is FYEKMQ (reference sequence). V shed 4 bases, J shed 5 bases, and the junction held 8 bases outside the gene matches. The CDR3 is 16 amino acids. The CDR3: CASSSPDRGKTGELFF. The CDR3 nucleotides are TGTGCCAGCAGCTCCCCGGACAGGGGAAAGACCGGGGAGCTGTTTTTT.

The chain recombines TRBV6-6 with TRBJ2-7; weak D call: TRBD1 (5 bases). V lost 0 bases and J lost 6, with 6 bases in between. CDR1 is MNHNY and CDR2 is SVGAGI in the germline V gene (reference sequence). The CDR3 loop spans 12 amino acids. The CDR3 DNA is TGTGCCAGCAGTTACTCAGGGGTCGAGCAGTACTTC. Protein product: CASSYSGVEQYF.

The chain employs TRBV11-2 and TRBJ2-1; maybe TRBD1 (5 bases). Trimming removed 5 bases from V and 5 bases from J, with 22 bases in between. The germline V gene has CDR1 SGHAT and CDR2 FQNNGV. The CDR3 sequence is 17 residues long. The CDR3 is CASSLPSGPESNNEQFF. In nucleotides, the CDR3 is TGTGCCAGCAGCCTTCCGTCAGGGCCGGAAAGCAACAATGAGCAGTTCTTC. Supplemented by reference TRBV11-2 and TRBJ2-1, the full variable domain reads EAGVAQSPRYKIIEKRQSVAFWCNPISGHATLYWYQQILGQGPKLLIQFQNNGVVDDSQLPKDRFSAERLKGVDSTLKIQPAKLEDSAVYLCASSLPSGPESNNEQFFGPGTRLTVL.

The chain links TRBV30 to TRBJ1-1, with D possibly being TRBD1 (6 bases). Germline-derived CDR1 and CDR2 are GTSNPN and SVGIG (reference sequence). This CDR3 is built from 17 residues. V shed 1 base and J shed 2 bases, with 20 bases lying between them. The CDR3 here is CAWSGGTPGGINTEAFF. CDR3 DNA: TGTGCCTGGAGTGGCGGGACACCGGGAGGGATCAACACTGAAGCTTTCTTT.

This chain uses TRBV28 with TRBJ1-1; D is ambiguous. This CDR3 comprises 15 residues. The ends were cut back, 7 bases at V and 1 base at J, with 16 bases in the middle. Germline CDR1 MDHEN, CDR2 SYDVKM. The CDR3 spells CASTNLPGGNTEAFF. The CDR3 coding sequence is TGTGCCAGCACCAATTTACCCGGCGGGAACACTGAAGCTTTCTTT. Full variable domain (rest looked up from reference TRBV28 and TRBJ1-1): DVKVTQSSRYLVKRTGEKVFLECVQDMDHENMFWYRQDPGLGLRLIYFSYDVKMKEKGDIPEGYSVSREKKERFSLILESASTNQTSMYLCASTNLPGGNTEAFFGQGTRLTVV.

The chain employs TRBV30 and TRBJ1-2; D is possibly TRBD1 (6 bases). CDR3 length: 14 residues. Deletions cut 0 bases from V and 8 bases from J, with 16 bases between. Germline V gene sequence: CDR1 GTSNPN, CDR2 SVGIG (reference sequence). The CDR3 bases are TGTGCCTGGAGTGTTCAGGGGAAATTAGGGGGCTACACCTTC. This translates into CAWSVQGKLGGYTF. The full variable domain, in which reference TRBV30 and TRBJ1-2 provide the parts outside the CDR3, is SQTIHQWPATLVQPVGSPLSLECTVEGTSNPNLYWYRQAAGRGLQLLFYSVGIGQISSEVPQNLSASRPQDRQFILSSKKLLLSDSGFYLCAWSVQGKLGGYTFGSGTRLTVV.

This chain links TRBV4-3 with TRBJ1-6, with TRBD1 matching over 9 bases. V lost 6 bases to trimming and J lost 10 bases; unmatched junction nucleotides: 10. The CDR3 has 15 residues. Germline assignment: CDR1 LGHNA and CDR2 YSLEER. The CDR3, as DNA: TGCGCCAGCAGTTCCGGACAGGGGTCGGGATCACCCCTCCACTTT. Its protein is CASSSGQGSGSPLHF.

The chain employs TRBV5-6 and TRBJ2-7; 7 nucleotides match TRBD2. Losses at the gene ends were 6 bases for V and 6 bases for J; bases not matched to a gene: 6. Looked up from germline, CDR1 is SGHDT and CDR2 is YYEEEE. This CDR3 is 12 amino acids long. The CDR3 region is CASKKRDGEQYF. Written as DNA, the CDR3 is TGTGCCAGCAAAAAGCGGGACGGCGAGCAGTACTTC. Full variable domain (rest looked up from reference TRBV5-6 and TRBJ2-7): DAGVTQSPTHLIKTRGQQVTLRCSPKSGHDTVSWYQQALGQGPQFIFQYYEEEERQRGNFPDRFSGHQFPNYSSELNVNALLLGDSALYLCASKKRDGEQYFGPGTRLTVT.